Reported below is one T cell receptor (beta chain). This sample was included in a study of blood T cell repertoires in COVID-19. Background on the study: Acute-phase and convalescent COVID-19 samples originated in the United States, Italy and Spain.

The protocol was immunoSEQ multiplex PCR, while the TCRdb copy is restricted to in-frame clones and leaves out a portion. The data show some 100,000 clones, about 89% seen once. This CDR3 is 14 amino acids long. Germline CDR1 and CDR2: SNHLY and FYNNEI. The V gene lost 3 bases and the J gene lost 5 bases, with 11 bases spanning the gap. The gene calls are TRBV2 and TRBJ1-5, with a weak D call TRBD1 (6 bases). Input material: peripheral blood. The TCR comes from a man in his fifties with acute or convalescent COVID-19. CDR3 protein: CASSEHRADQPQHF. Here the CDR3 DNA reads TGTGCCAGCAGTGAGCACAGGGCGGATCAGCCCCAGCATTTT.